This T cell receptor (beta chain) appears in the sequencing data of a study of blood T cells in healthy people across ages. Overall study results and limits: Getting older went along with TCR beta diversity per million T cells dropping roughly linearly.

PBMCs numbering at least 6.5 million were isolated per sample. For the second PCR, which ran for about 6 to 12 cycles, a sample-barcoded 5' primer and a J-beta primer mix were used. All cDNA molecules were each tagged by a template-switch adaptor with 12 random nucleotides. MiXCR, run by TCRdb on the 5' RACE reads, gives a single entry per CDR3 protein. Among around 1.5 million distinct CDR3 sequences listed, 45% to 70% were seen once. Concerning this clonotype itself: The antigen remains unidentified.

Trimming pared 1 base from V and 6 bases from J, leaving 6 bases between. Germline V gives CDR1 MDHEN, CDR2 SYDVKM. The CDR3 covers 13 residues. The chain employs TRBV28 and TRBJ2-2; the D is unclear. Sequencing input: blood. The sequence came from a man aged 18 to 30 in good health. The CDR3 DNA reads TGTGCCAGCAGTTTATTTCGATCCGGGGAGCTGTTTTTT. Translating gives CASSLFRSGELFF.